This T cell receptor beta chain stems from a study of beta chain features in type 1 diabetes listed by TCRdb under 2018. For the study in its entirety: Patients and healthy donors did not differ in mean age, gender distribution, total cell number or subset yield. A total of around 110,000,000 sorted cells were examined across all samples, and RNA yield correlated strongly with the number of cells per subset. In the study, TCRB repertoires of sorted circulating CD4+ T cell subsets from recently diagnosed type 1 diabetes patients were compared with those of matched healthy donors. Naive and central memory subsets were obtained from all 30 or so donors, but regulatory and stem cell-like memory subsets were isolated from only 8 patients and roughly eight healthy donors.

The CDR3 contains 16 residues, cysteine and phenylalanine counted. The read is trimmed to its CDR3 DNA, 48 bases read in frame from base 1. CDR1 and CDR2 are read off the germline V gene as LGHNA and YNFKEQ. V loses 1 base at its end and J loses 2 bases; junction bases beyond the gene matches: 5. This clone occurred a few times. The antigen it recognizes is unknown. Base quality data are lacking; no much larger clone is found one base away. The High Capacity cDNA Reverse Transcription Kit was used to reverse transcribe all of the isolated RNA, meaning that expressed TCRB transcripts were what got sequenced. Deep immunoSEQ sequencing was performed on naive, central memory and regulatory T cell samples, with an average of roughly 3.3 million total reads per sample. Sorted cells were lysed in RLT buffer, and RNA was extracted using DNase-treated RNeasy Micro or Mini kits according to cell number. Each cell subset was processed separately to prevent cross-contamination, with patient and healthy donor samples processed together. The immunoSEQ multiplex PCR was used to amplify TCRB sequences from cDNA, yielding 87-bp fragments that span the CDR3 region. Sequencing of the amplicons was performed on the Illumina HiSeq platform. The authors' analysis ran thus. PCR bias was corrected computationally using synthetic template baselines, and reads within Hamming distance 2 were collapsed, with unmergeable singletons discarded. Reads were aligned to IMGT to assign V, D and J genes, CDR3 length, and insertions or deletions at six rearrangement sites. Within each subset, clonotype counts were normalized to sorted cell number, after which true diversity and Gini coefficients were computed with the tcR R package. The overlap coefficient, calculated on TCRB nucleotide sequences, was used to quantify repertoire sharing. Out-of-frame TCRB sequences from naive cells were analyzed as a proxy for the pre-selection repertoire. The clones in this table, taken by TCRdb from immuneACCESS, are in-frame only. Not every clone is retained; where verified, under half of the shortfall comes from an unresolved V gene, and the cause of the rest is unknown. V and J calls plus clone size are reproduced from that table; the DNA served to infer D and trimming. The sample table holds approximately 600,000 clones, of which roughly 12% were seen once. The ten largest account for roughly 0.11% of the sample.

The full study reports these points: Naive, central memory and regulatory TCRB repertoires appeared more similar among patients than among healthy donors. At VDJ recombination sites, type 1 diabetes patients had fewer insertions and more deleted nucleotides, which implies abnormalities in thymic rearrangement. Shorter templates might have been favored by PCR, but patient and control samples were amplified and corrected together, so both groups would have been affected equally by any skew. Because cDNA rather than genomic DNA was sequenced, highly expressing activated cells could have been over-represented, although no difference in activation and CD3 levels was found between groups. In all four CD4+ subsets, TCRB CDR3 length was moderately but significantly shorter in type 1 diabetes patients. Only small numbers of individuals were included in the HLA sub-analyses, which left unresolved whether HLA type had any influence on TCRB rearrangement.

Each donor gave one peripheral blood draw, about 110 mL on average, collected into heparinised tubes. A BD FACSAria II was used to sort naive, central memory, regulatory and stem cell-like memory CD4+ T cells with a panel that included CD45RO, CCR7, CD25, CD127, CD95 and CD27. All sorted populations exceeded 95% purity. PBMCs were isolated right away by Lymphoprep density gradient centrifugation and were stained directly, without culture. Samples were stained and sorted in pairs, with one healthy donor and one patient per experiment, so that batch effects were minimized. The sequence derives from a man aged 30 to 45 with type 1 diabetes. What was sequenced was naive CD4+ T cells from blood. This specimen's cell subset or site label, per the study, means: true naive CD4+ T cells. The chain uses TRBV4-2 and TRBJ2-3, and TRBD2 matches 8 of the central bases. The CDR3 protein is CASSQAAGGYTDTQYF. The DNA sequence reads TGTGCCAGCAGCCAAGCGGCGGGGGGCTACACAGATACGCAGTATTTT.